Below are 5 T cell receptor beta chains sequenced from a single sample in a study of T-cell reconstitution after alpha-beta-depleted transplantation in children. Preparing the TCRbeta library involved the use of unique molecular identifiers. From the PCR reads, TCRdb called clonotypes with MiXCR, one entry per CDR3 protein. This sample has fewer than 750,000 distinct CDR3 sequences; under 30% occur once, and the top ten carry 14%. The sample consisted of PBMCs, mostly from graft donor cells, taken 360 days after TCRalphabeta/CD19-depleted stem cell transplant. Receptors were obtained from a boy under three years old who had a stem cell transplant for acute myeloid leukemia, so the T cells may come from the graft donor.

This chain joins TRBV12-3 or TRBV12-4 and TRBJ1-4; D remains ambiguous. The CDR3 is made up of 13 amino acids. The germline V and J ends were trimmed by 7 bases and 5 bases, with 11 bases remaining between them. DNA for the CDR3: TGTGCCAGCACCTTCCAGCGGAATGAAAAACTGTTTTTT. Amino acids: CASTFQRNEKLFF.

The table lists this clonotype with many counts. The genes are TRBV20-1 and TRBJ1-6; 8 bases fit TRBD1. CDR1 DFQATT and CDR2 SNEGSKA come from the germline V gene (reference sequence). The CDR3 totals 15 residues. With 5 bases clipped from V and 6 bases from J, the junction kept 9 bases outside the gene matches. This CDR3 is CSAGETTGGNSPLHF. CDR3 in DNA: TGCAGTGCTGGCGAAACCACAGGGGGTAATTCACCCCTCCACTTT.

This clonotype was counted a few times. The CDR3 spells CAISEGSEVETQYF. DNA for the CDR3: TGTGCCATCAGTGAGGGGTCCGAAGTAGAGACCCAGTACTTC. The rearrangement links TRBV10-3 to TRBJ2-5; D gene ambiguous. The germline V and J ends were trimmed by 2 bases and 4 bases, with 11 bases remaining between them. This CDR3 contains 14 residues. CDR1 is ENHRY and CDR2 is SYGVKD in the germline V gene.

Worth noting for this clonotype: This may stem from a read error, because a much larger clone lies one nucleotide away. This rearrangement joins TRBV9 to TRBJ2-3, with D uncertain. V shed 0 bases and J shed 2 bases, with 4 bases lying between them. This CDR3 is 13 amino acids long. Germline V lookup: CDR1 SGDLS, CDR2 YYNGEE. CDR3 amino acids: CASSVAVTDTQYF. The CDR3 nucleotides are TGTGCCAGCAGCGTAGCGGTCACAGATACGCAGTATTTT.

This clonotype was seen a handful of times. DNA for the CDR3: TGTGCCAGCAGCTTAGCGAAGGAAGAGACCCAGTACTTC. This codes for CASSLAKEETQYF. The chain recombines TRBV7-6 with TRBJ2-5; no clear D gene. Germline lookup yields CDR1 SGHVS and CDR2 FNYEAQ. Trimming removed 0 bases at V and 3 bases at J, with 5 bases between. There are 13 residues in the CDR3. The variable domain in full, with the rest retrieved from reference TRBV7-6 and TRBJ2-5, is GAGVSQSPRYKVTKRGQDVALRCDPISGHVSLYWYRQALGQGPEFLTYFNYEAQQDKSGLPNDRFSAERPEGSISTLTIQRTEQRDSAMYRCASSLAKEETQYFGPGTRLLVL.